These T cell receptor beta chains were read from a single sample in a study of blood T cell repertoires in COVID-19. Only in-frame clones appear in the TCRdb table, and some are missing; sequencing was by immunoSEQ multiplex PCR. The table has some 200,000 clones, approximately 75% seen once. The source material was PBMCs or T cells enriched from blood (not recorded which). All receptors come from a middle-aged man who had recovered from COVID-19. Each CDR3 is given without its conserved first and last residue.

TRBV5-1,ASSLAGRGVTGNTIY
TRBV24-1,AVSSGDTNYGYT
TRBV18,ASSPNLGGQPQH
TRBV7-2,ASSLVEGFPYEQY
TRBV7-6,ASSLVVYNEQF
TRBV7-2,ASSAPGAYEQY
TRBV18,ASSPSAGGPKEQY
TRBV7-8,ASSSSSGVPLH
TRBV9,ASSVDRGGSGYT
TRBV29-1,SVKLAIRDGELF